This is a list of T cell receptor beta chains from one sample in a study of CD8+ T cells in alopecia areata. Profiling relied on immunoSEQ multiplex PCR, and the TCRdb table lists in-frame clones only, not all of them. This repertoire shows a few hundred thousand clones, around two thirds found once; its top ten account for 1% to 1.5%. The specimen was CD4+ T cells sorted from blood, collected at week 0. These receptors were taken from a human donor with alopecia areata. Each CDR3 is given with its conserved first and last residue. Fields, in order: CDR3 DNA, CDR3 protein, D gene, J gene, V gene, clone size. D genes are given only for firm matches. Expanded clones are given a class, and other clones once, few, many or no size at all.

CDR3nt: TGTGCCAGCGGACTCTCGAGCATCTCCTACGAGCAGTACTTC
CDR3aa: CASGLSSISYEQYF
d_gene: NA
j_gene: TRBJ2-7
v_gene: TRBV7-2
abundance: NA

CDR3nt: TGCAGCGTTGGCGGACTAATCACAGATACGCAGTATTTT
CDR3aa: CSVGGLITDTQYF
d_gene: NA
j_gene: TRBJ2-3
v_gene: TRBV29-1
abundance: few

CDR3nt: TGCAGCGTGGGTGAACAGGGAGGGTACACCTTC
CDR3aa: CSVGEQGGYTF
d_gene: NA
j_gene: TRBJ1-2
v_gene: TRBV29-1
abundance: few

CDR3nt: TGCAGCGTCCCAGGGGCTGGGGCCAACGTCCTGACTTTC
CDR3aa: CSVPGAGANVLTF
d_gene: NA
j_gene: TRBJ2-6
v_gene: TRBV29-1
abundance: NA

CDR3nt: TGTGCCAGCAGTTACAATTCACCCCTCCACTTT
CDR3aa: CASSYNSPLHF
d_gene: NA
j_gene: TRBJ1-6
v_gene: TRBV6-6
abundance: few

CDR3nt: TGTGCCTGGACCACGGGGACCAATCAGCCCCAGCATTTT
CDR3aa: CAWTTGTNQPQHF
d_gene: NA
j_gene: TRBJ1-5
v_gene: TRBV30
abundance: NA

CDR3nt: TGTGCCATCAGACCTGACGAGGCCTATGGCTACACCTTC
CDR3aa: CAIRPDEAYGYTF
d_gene: NA
j_gene: TRBJ1-2
v_gene: TRBV10-3
abundance: NA

CDR3nt: TGCAGCGTTAACCCCGAACGAGGGGGGGCCTGGGAGACCCAGTACTTC
CDR3aa: CSVNPERGGAWETQYF
d_gene: NA
j_gene: TRBJ2-5
v_gene: TRBV29-1
abundance: NA

CDR3nt: TGTGCCAGCAGCCAAGATTCGGTCCAAGAGACCCAGTACTTC
CDR3aa: CASSQDSVQETQYF
d_gene: NA
j_gene: TRBJ2-5
v_gene: TRBV14
abundance: few

CDR3nt: TGTGCCTGGAGGTTGGCGGGGAACACCGGGGAGCTGTTTTTT
CDR3aa: CAWRLAGNTGELFF
d_gene: NA
j_gene: TRBJ2-2
v_gene: TRBV30
abundance: once

CDR3nt: TGTGCCAGCAGCGAGGACAGGGGGTCTGGGGCCAACGTCCTGACTTTC
CDR3aa: CASSEDRGSGANVLTF
d_gene: TRBD1
j_gene: TRBJ2-6
v_gene: TRBV14
abundance: NA

CDR3nt: TGCGCCAGCAGCCCGAGGGGGACTGAAGCTTTCTTT
CDR3aa: CASSPRGTEAFF
d_gene: NA
j_gene: TRBJ1-1
v_gene: TRBV5-1
abundance: NA

CDR3nt: TGTGCCAGCAGTTTATATGGGGGCCACAATGAAAAACTGTTTTTT
CDR3aa: CASSLYGGHNEKLFF
d_gene: NA
j_gene: TRBJ1-4
v_gene: TRBV27
abundance: NA

CDR3nt: TGCAGCGTTCTGGGGGGGAGCTATGGCTACACCTTC
CDR3aa: CSVLGGSYGYTF
d_gene: NA
j_gene: TRBJ1-2
v_gene: TRBV29-1
abundance: NA

CDR3nt: TGTGCCAGCAGCTTGCAGGGGGCCACAGATACGCAGTATTTT
CDR3aa: CASSLQGATDTQYF
d_gene: TRBD1
j_gene: TRBJ2-3
v_gene: TRBV5-6
abundance: NA

CDR3nt: TGTACCAGCAGCGCCGGCGGGACTGAAGCTTTCTTT
CDR3aa: CTSSAGGTEAFF
d_gene: NA
j_gene: TRBJ1-1
v_gene: TRBV7-9
abundance: NA

CDR3nt: TGTGCCAGCAGTTATGCTAGCGGGGGGGTAGATGTGCAGTTCTTC
CDR3aa: CASSYASGGVDVQFF
d_gene: TRBD2
j_gene: TRBJ2-1
v_gene: TRBV6-6
abundance: few

CDR3nt: TGCAGCGTTGAGACTCTACAAGAGACCCAGTACTTC
CDR3aa: CSVETLQETQYF
d_gene: NA
j_gene: TRBJ2-5
v_gene: TRBV29-1
abundance: NA

CDR3nt: TGTGCCAGCAGCCCGGGACAGGGGAAGGGTTTGCCGCCCCAGCATTTT
CDR3aa: CASSPGQGKGLPPQHF
d_gene: TRBD1
j_gene: TRBJ1-5
v_gene: TRBV7-2
abundance: NA

CDR3nt: TGTGCCAGCAGCTTGGCCTCGACGGAGCAGTTCTTC
CDR3aa: CASSLASTEQFF
d_gene: NA
j_gene: TRBJ2-1
v_gene: TRBV5-4
abundance: NA

CDR3nt: TGTGCCAGCAGCCCCAGGGGTGCCCGATTGAACACCGGGGAGCTGTTTTTT
CDR3aa: CASSPRGARLNTGELFF
d_gene: NA
j_gene: TRBJ2-2
v_gene: TRBV13
abundance: NA

CDR3nt: TGTGCCAGCAGCGAGGGCCGACGGGAAGGTTTACCCCTCCACTTT
CDR3aa: CASSEGRREGLPLHF
d_gene: NA
j_gene: TRBJ1-6
v_gene: TRBV9
abundance: NA

CDR3nt: TGCGCCAGCACATTAGAGGGGACCACCTTAAGAACCGGGGAGCTGTTTTTT
CDR3aa: CASTLEGTTLRTGELFF
d_gene: NA
j_gene: TRBJ2-2
v_gene: TRBV4-1
abundance: NA

CDR3nt: TGTGCCAGCACCCCCGGGGGGCAGGGGAACACTGAAGCTTTCTTT
CDR3aa: CASTPGGQGNTEAFF
d_gene: NA
j_gene: TRBJ1-1
v_gene: TRBV5-4
abundance: NA

CDR3nt: TGTGCCAGCAGTATCGGGGGAAAGAGCTCTGGAAACACCATATATTTT
CDR3aa: CASSIGGKSSGNTIYF
d_gene: NA
j_gene: TRBJ1-3
v_gene: TRBV7-2
abundance: few

CDR3nt: TGTGCCAGCAGTGGACTAGCGGGGGCCCCTAGCACAGATACGCAGTATTTT
CDR3aa: CASSGLAGAPSTDTQYF
d_gene: TRBD2
j_gene: TRBJ2-3
v_gene: TRBV25-1
abundance: NA

CDR3nt: TGCAGCGCAAGGACAGGGACGAACATTCAGTACTTC
CDR3aa: CSARTGTNIQYF
d_gene: TRBD1
j_gene: TRBJ2-4
v_gene: TRBV29-1
abundance: NA

CDR3nt: TGTGCCAGCAGTGGCCTCGGACGCTTGGGGAACGAGCAGTACTTC
CDR3aa: CASSGLGRLGNEQYF
d_gene: NA
j_gene: TRBJ2-7
v_gene: TRBV25-1
abundance: few

CDR3nt: TGTGCCAGCAGCTCCGCAGGTGGTTCTGAGACCCAGTACTTC
CDR3aa: CASSSAGGSETQYF
d_gene: NA
j_gene: TRBJ2-5
v_gene: TRBV7-2
abundance: NA

CDR3nt: TGTGCCAGCAGACCGGGACTGCAGGGTGGCTACACCTTC
CDR3aa: CASRPGLQGGYTF
d_gene: NA
j_gene: TRBJ1-2
v_gene: TRBV6-5
abundance: NA

CDR3nt: TGCAGTGCTGCGACTAGTTATGAGCAGTTCTTC
CDR3aa: CSAATSYEQFF
d_gene: NA
j_gene: TRBJ2-1
v_gene: TRBV20-1
abundance: NA

CDR3nt: TGTGCCTGGAGTGATCTAGGCAATGAGCAGTTCTTC
CDR3aa: CAWSDLGNEQFF
d_gene: NA
j_gene: TRBJ2-1
v_gene: TRBV30
abundance: few

CDR3nt: TGTGCCAGCAGTTACCTGGGGTTGGGCAATCAGCCCCAGCATTTT
CDR3aa: CASSYLGLGNQPQHF
d_gene: NA
j_gene: TRBJ1-5
v_gene: TRBV6-6
abundance: NA

CDR3nt: TGTGCCAGCAGCTTAACAGGGATGGAGACCCAGTACTTC
CDR3aa: CASSLTGMETQYF
d_gene: NA
j_gene: TRBJ2-5
v_gene: TRBV7-3
abundance: few

CDR3nt: TGTGCCAGTAAGGCCCACGGCTACACTGAAGCTTTCTTT
CDR3aa: CASKAHGYTEAFF
d_gene: NA
j_gene: TRBJ1-1
v_gene: TRBV19
abundance: NA

CDR3nt: TGTGCCAGCTCAGGGGACACCCAAGAGACCCAATACTTC
CDR3aa: CASSGDTQETQYF
d_gene: NA
j_gene: TRBJ2-5
v_gene: TRBV18
abundance: once

CDR3nt: TGTGCCAGCAGCCGCGGGACGGGGGGCTACTACGAGCAGTACTTC
CDR3aa: CASSRGTGGYYEQYF
d_gene: NA
j_gene: TRBJ2-7
v_gene: TRBV7-2
abundance: NA

CDR3nt: TGTGCCAGCAGCTTGGTGAACACTGAAGCTTTCTTT
CDR3aa: CASSLVNTEAFF
d_gene: NA
j_gene: TRBJ1-1
v_gene: TRBV5-4
abundance: NA

CDR3nt: TGTGCCTGGAGTGTTCCGTCCTATAATTCACCCCTCCACTTT
CDR3aa: CAWSVPSYNSPLHF
d_gene: NA
j_gene: TRBJ1-6
v_gene: TRBV30
abundance: NA

CDR3nt: TGCGCCAGCAGCCCAGGCAGTTCCAATCAGCCCCAGCATTTT
CDR3aa: CASSPGSSNQPQHF
d_gene: NA
j_gene: TRBJ1-5
v_gene: TRBV5-1
abundance: NA

CDR3nt: TGTGCCAGCAGTGATGGGGAGACCCAGTACTTC
CDR3aa: CASSDGETQYF
d_gene: NA
j_gene: TRBJ2-5
v_gene: TRBV25-1
abundance: NA

CDR3nt: TGCGCCAGCAGCTTGGCCGGGACAGGGTGGTACGAGCAGTACTTC
CDR3aa: CASSLAGTGWYEQYF
d_gene: TRBD1
j_gene: TRBJ2-7
v_gene: TRBV5-1
abundance: NA

CDR3nt: TGTGCCAGCGGGAGGGAACCGATCAATCAGCCCCAGCATTTT
CDR3aa: CASGREPINQPQHF
d_gene: NA
j_gene: TRBJ1-5
v_gene: TRBV9
abundance: NA

CDR3nt: TGTGCCAGCAGGCGAAGTCAGGACTTTTCTAACTATGGCTACACCTTC
CDR3aa: CASRRSQDFSNYGYTF
d_gene: NA
j_gene: TRBJ1-2
v_gene: TRBV27
abundance: NA

CDR3nt: TGCAGCGTTGCGGAGACCTCGGGAGAAAAACTGTTTTTT
CDR3aa: CSVAETSGEKLFF
d_gene: NA
j_gene: TRBJ1-4
v_gene: TRBV29-1
abundance: few

CDR3nt: TGTGCCAGCAGCGCTCGGGACAGGGGTAGTGGAAACACCATATATTTT
CDR3aa: CASSARDRGSGNTIYF
d_gene: TRBD1
j_gene: TRBJ1-3
v_gene: TRBV7-2
abundance: NA

CDR3nt: TGTGCCAGCAGCTTCTTAGCGCCGGGGGGGACAGATACGCAGTATTTT
CDR3aa: CASSFLAPGGTDTQYF
d_gene: TRBD2
j_gene: TRBJ2-3
v_gene: TRBV5-4
abundance: few

CDR3nt: TGCAGCGTGGACCCCGGGACTAGCGGTTTCAATGAGCAGTTCTTC
CDR3aa: CSVDPGTSGFNEQFF
d_gene: TRBD2
j_gene: TRBJ2-1
v_gene: TRBV29-1
abundance: NA

CDR3nt: TGTGCCAGCAGGAGGGGGCGCGACTATGGCTACACCTTC
CDR3aa: CASRRGRDYGYTF
d_gene: TRBD1
j_gene: TRBJ1-2
v_gene: TRBV25-1
abundance: NA

CDR3nt: TGTGCCATCAGTGAAGGACTTACCGAGCAGTACTTC
CDR3aa: CAISEGLTEQYF
d_gene: NA
j_gene: TRBJ2-7
v_gene: TRBV10-3
abundance: NA

CDR3nt: TGCGCCAGCTCTGGAACGGGTCCAGAGACCCAGTACTTC
CDR3aa: CASSGTGPETQYF
d_gene: NA
j_gene: TRBJ2-5
v_gene: TRBV5-1
abundance: NA

CDR3nt: TGTGCCAGCTCACCGGGACTGATGGACGAGCAGTACTTC
CDR3aa: CASSPGLMDEQYF
d_gene: NA
j_gene: TRBJ2-7
v_gene: TRBV18
abundance: NA

CDR3nt: TGTGCCAGCAGCGTCCTGACAGGGGATGGCTACACCTTC
CDR3aa: CASSVLTGDGYTF
d_gene: TRBD1
j_gene: TRBJ1-2
v_gene: TRBV7-2
abundance: NA